A selection of T cell receptor beta chains follows, all from one sample in a study of human T cells and chemical hapten exposure. TCRdb reanalysed the RACE reads using MiXCR and keeps one entry per CDR3 protein. The table records 370,000 or so distinct CDR3 sequences, more than 4.5% of them present only once. Specimen: whole blood, collected in connection with sensitization to the hapten diphenylcyclopropenone (DPC). These receptors were taken from a woman aged 45-60 years with alopecia areata. Some clones in this sample may be carry-over from other donors' samples. The conserved cysteine and the conserved F or W are not part of the CDR3 here. Fields, in order: D gene, J gene, V gene, CDR3 protein. A D gene is named only where the DNA matches it firmly.

D gene: TRBD2; J gene: TRBJ2-7; V gene: TRBV9; CDR3 protein: ASSGTGAGGYEQY
D gene: -; J gene: TRBJ1-1; V gene: TRBV6-2/TRBV6-3; CDR3 protein: ASSKDPGHPNTEAF
D gene: -; J gene: TRBJ2-3; V gene: TRBV28; CDR3 protein: ASSLVSGPDTQY
D gene: TRBD2; J gene: TRBJ2-3; V gene: TRBV4-3; CDR3 protein: ASSQDSAGGLDTQY
D gene: TRBD2; J gene: TRBJ2-7; V gene: TRBV6-2/TRBV6-3; CDR3 protein: ASSYSARTSGSLYEQY
D gene: -; J gene: TRBJ2-1; V gene: TRBV2; CDR3 protein: ASSVGVGSRRSPF
D gene: -; J gene: TRBJ2-7; V gene: TRBV6-5; CDR3 protein: ASSSGASPFHEQY
D gene: TRBD1; J gene: TRBJ1-5; V gene: TRBV27; CDR3 protein: ASSPSQGASNQPQH
D gene: TRBD2; J gene: TRBJ2-3; V gene: TRBV2; CDR3 protein: ASSALAGGRTDTQY
D gene: -; J gene: TRBJ1-5; V gene: TRBV12-3/TRBV12-4; CDR3 protein: ASSLVGGGPNQPQH
D gene: -; J gene: TRBJ1-5; V gene: TRBV7-8; CDR3 protein: ASSQTPSGGNQPQH
D gene: -; J gene: TRBJ2-1; V gene: TRBV7-6; CDR3 protein: ASSLALRGNEQF
D gene: -; J gene: TRBJ1-5; V gene: TRBV12-3/TRBV12-4; CDR3 protein: ASSRRQPNSAQH
D gene: -; J gene: TRBJ2-7; V gene: TRBV6-5; CDR3 protein: ASSYWRERSLPPYEQY
D gene: -; J gene: TRBJ2-3; V gene: TRBV13; CDR3 protein: ASSPRTGFPTDTQY
D gene: TRBD2; J gene: TRBJ2-1; V gene: TRBV3-1; CDR3 protein: ASTYREGRDEQF
D gene: -; J gene: TRBJ2-3; V gene: TRBV3-1; CDR3 protein: ASSLKAGPDTQY
D gene: TRBD1; J gene: TRBJ1-2; V gene: TRBV28; CDR3 protein: ASSTTGQGNYGYT
D gene: -; J gene: TRBJ2-3; V gene: TRBV7-2; CDR3 protein: ASSLPQIYKGPGSDTQY
D gene: -; J gene: TRBJ1-3; V gene: TRBV28; CDR3 protein: ASNRVTDWTIY
D gene: TRBD2; J gene: TRBJ2-3; V gene: TRBV20-1; CDR3 protein: SARGSSGSSTDTQY
D gene: -; J gene: TRBJ1-6; V gene: TRBV6-4; CDR3 protein: ASSDGTYNSPLH